The 24 T cell receptor beta chains presented below share a single source sample, sequenced in a study of CD8+ T cells in alopecia areata. Extracted from the samples, RNA was reverse transcribed into cDNA to serve as the sequencing template. Here immunoSEQ multiplex PCR was the method, and the copy in TCRdb shows in-frame clones only, minus some. In the table there are over 120,000 clones, about 60% of which are singletons. Sample: CD4+ T cells sorted from blood, taken at week 0. The receptor source for this set is a human donor with alopecia areata.

This chain links TRBV23-1 with TRBJ2-1; 7 nucleotides line up with TRBD1. TRBV23-1 is an ORF, and what it does is uncertain. J gave up 1 base and V 2 bases, and 2 bases lay outside the gene matches. The CDR3 length is 15 residues. The CDR3 DNA sequence: TGCGCCAGCAGTCAACAGGGGGAGTCCTACAATGAGCAGTTCTTC. It is translated as CASSQQGESYNEQFF.

The chain is built from TRBV10-2 and TRBJ1-6; TRBD1 might be the D (6 bases). V was clipped by 6 bases and J by 7 bases, with 10 bases between them. The CDR3 runs 13 residues. Per the germline V gene, CDR1 is WSHSY and CDR2 is SAAADI. The DNA of the CDR3 is TGCGCCAGCAGGGGAGGGGGGAATTCACCCCTCCACTTT. This gives the protein CASRGGGNSPLHF.

The rearrangement uses TRBV9 and TRBJ1-4, with D possibly being TRBD1 (5 bases). CDR1 and CDR2 (germline): SGDLS, YYNGEE. Trimming removed 4 bases at V and 8 bases at J, with 12 bases between. The CDR3 is made up of 13 amino acids. The chain's CDR3 is CASSNRGEEKLFF. The CDR3 DNA sequence: TGTGCCAGCAGCAACCGGGGCGAAGAAAAACTGTTTTTT.

This rearrangement joins TRBV9 to TRBJ2-3; D may be TRBD1 or TRBD2 (5 bases each). V was pared by 4 bases and J by 0 bases, with 18 bases between. The CDR3 totals 17 residues. Germline CDR1 and CDR2: SGDLS and YYNGEE. The CDR3 DNA reads TGTGCCAGCAGCATCAGGCCCGGGACCACTAGCACAGATACGCAGTATTTT. Amino acids: CASSIRPGTTSTDTQYF. The full variable domain, in which reference TRBV9 and TRBJ2-3 provide the parts outside the CDR3, is DSGVTQTPKHLITATGQRVTLRCSPRSGDLSVYWYQQSLDQGLQFLIQYYNGEERAKGNILERFSAQQFPDLHSELNLSSLELGDSALYFCASSIRPGTTSTDTQYFGPGTRLTVL.

This chain uses TRBV18 with TRBJ1-1; the match to TRBD1 covers 9 bases. The CDR3 is made up of 15 amino acids. Losses at the gene ends were 3 bases for V and 2 bases for J; bases not matched to a gene: 4. Germline CDR1 reads KGHSH; CDR2 reads LQKENI. Here the CDR3 reads CASSPGTGINTEAFF. In nucleotides, the CDR3 is TGTGCCAGCTCACCCGGGACAGGGATAAACACTGAAGCTTTCTTT.

The rearrangement joins TRBV27 to TRBJ1-6; 10 nucleotides line up with TRBD1. This CDR3 comprises 13 residues. J gave up 7 bases and V 6 bases, and 0 bases lay outside the gene matches. Germline CDR1 reads MNHEY; CDR2 reads SMNVEV (reference sequence). In DNA, the CDR3 is TGTGCCAGCAGGGACAGGGGGAATTCACCCCTCCACTTT. Its translation is CASRDRGNSPLHF.

The chain has TRBV5-6 and TRBJ2-7; D perhaps matches TRBD2 (6 bases). Germline CDR1 is SGHDT and CDR2 is YYEEEE. This CDR3 is built from 15 residues. Between the trimmed V and J ends, which lost 5 bases and 2 bases, there was a span of 17 bases. The CDR3 sequence is CASSSRDWGTYEQYF. Written as DNA, the CDR3 is TGTGCCAGCAGTTCCCGGGACTGGGGCACCTACGAGCAGTACTTC.

This chain uses TRBV9 with TRBJ2-2; TRBD2 matches at 7 bases. The junction had 4 bases not matched to a gene; V was cut back by 2 bases and J by 3 bases. The germline gives CDR1 SGDLS, CDR2 YYNGEE. The CDR3 contains 15 residues. CDR3: CASSVLAGDTGELFF. The CDR3 DNA reads as TGTGCCAGCAGCGTCCTGGCGGGGGACACCGGGGAGCTGTTTTTT.

Note on this clone: Other DNA sequences in this sample translate to the same CDR3. V is TRBV7-2 and J is TRBJ2-7, with TRBD1 identical over 9 bases. Losses at the gene ends were 5 bases for V and 1 base for J; bases not matched to a gene: 3. CDR1 is SGHTA and CDR2 is FQGNSA in the germline V gene. The CDR3 is 14 amino acids. Here the CDR3 reads CASSLGTGSYEQYF. The CDR3 coding sequence is TGTGCCAGCAGCCTGGGGACAGGGTCCTACGAGCAGTACTTC.

V is TRBV5-1 and J is TRBJ1-6; possibly TRBD1 for D (6 bases). This CDR3 region has 16 residues. V was shortened by 4 bases and J by 4 bases, with 15 bases between the two germline ends. In germline, CDR1 is SGHRS, CDR2 YFSETQ. CDR3 DNA sequence: TGCGCCAGCAGCCACCGTACGGACAGTTATAATTCACCCCTCCACTTT. It codes for CASSHRTDSYNSPLHF.

About this clone: Its ends do not fully match the called genes, so a read error is possible. The CDR3 DNA reads TGTGCCAGCAGTGAATTACCCCATTTT. It is translated as CASSELPHF. The chain employs TRBV2 and TRBJ2-3, with D unresolved. Germline CDR1 is SNHLY and CDR2 is FYNNEI. The CDR3 length is 9 residues.

This rearrangement joins TRBV10-3 to TRBJ2-3; 7 bases are a match to TRBD2. Germline V gives CDR1 ENHRY, CDR2 SYGVKD. The CDR3 length is 14 residues. Trimming cost V 6 bases and J 6 bases; bases outside gene matches: 9. For the CDR3, the DNA is TGTGCCATCAGCCCTCGGGGGGATGGGGATACGCAGTATTTT. Translation gives CAISPRGDGDTQYF.

This clone has more than one count but fewer than ten. The rearrangement joins TRBV14 to TRBJ1-1; D unclear. Germline assignment: CDR1 SGHDN and CDR2 FVKESK. This CDR3 contains 15 residues. Trimming left V 4 bases short and J 2 bases short, with 14 bases between. The CDR3 reads CASSRAMARNTEAFF. The CDR3 DNA is TGTGCCAGCAGCCGAGCCATGGCTAGAAACACTGAAGCTTTCTTT.

The genes are TRBV29-1 and TRBJ1-1, with D unresolved. Trimming shortened V by 7 bases and J by 2 bases, and 26 bases separated the two germline ends. Germline V gene sequence: CDR1 SQVTM, CDR2 ANQGSEA. The CDR3 has 17 residues. CDR3 sequence reads: CSAHSGWSVTINTEAFF. As DNA, the CDR3 is TGCAGCGCCCACTCGGGTTGGAGCGTTACCATTAACACTGAAGCTTTCTTT.

V is TRBV7-9 and J is TRBJ2-1; 7 nucleotides line up with TRBD2. Germline V gives CDR1 SEHNR, CDR2 FQNEAQ (reference sequence). CDR3 length: 17 amino acids. V dropped 4 bases and J dropped 1; count of bases not matched to a gene: 10. CDR3 nucleotide sequence: TGTGCCAGCAGCTCCAGGCCCATCGGGGGGTCCTACAATGAGCAGTTCTTC. It translates to CASSSRPIGGSYNEQFF.

The CDR3 coding sequence is TGTGCCAGCAGCTTGGCGACTAGCGGGACCTACGAGCAGTACTTC. Its translation: CASSLATSGTYEQYF. The V gene is TRBV5-5, the J gene TRBJ2-7, with 11 bases matching TRBD2. With 0 bases clipped from V and 2 bases from J, the junction kept 1 base outside the gene matches. The CDR3 sequence is 15 residues long. The germline V gene encodes CDR1 SGHKS and CDR2 YYEKEE (reference sequence). The full variable domain, rest sourced from reference TRBV5-5 and TRBJ2-7, is DAGVTQSPTHLIKTRGQQVTLRCSPISGHKSVSWYQQVLGQGPQFIFQYYEKEERGRGNFPDRFSARQFPNYSSELNVNALLLGDSALYLCASSLATSGTYEQYFGPGTRLTVT.

This chain joins TRBV2 and TRBJ1-5; no clear D. The CDR3 runs to 13 residues. With 1 base removed from V and 4 bases from J, the gap between germline ends came to 5 bases. The V gene's germline CDR1 is SNHLY and CDR2 FYNNEI. CDR3 sequence reads: CASSEDWNQPQHF. The CDR3 nucleotides are TGTGCCAGCAGTGAAGATTGGAATCAGCCCCAGCATTTT.

J is TRBJ1-1 and V is TRBV7-2, with D uncertain. Trimming took 5 bases from V and 4 from J, leaving 17 bases between them. CDR1 and CDR2 from the germline V gene are SGHTA and FQGNSA. The CDR3 is 15 amino acids. The CDR3 DNA follows: TGTGCCAGCAGCCCTCGAGCTTCCGTCGTCACTGAAGCTTTCTTT. Its translation is CASSPRASVVTEAFF.

The chain recombines TRBV9 with TRBJ2-2; tentative D call: TRBD2 (6 bases). The CDR3 has 15 amino acids. Germline values: CDR1 SGDLS, CDR2 YYNGEE. Trimming stripped 0 bases from V and 4 bases from J, with 10 bases between. In DNA form, the CDR3 reads TGTGCCAGCAGCGTAGGGTCCGGGAGCACCGGGGAGCTGTTTTTT. Translating gives CASSVGSGSTGELFF.

This clone was recorded once. The chain employs TRBV2 and TRBJ1-6; 11 nucleotides match TRBD1. J gave up 9 bases and V 5 bases, and 12 bases lay outside the gene matches. CDR3 length: 17 amino acids. Germline V gene data show CDR1 as SNHLY and CDR2 as FYNNEI. Here the CDR3 DNA reads TGTGCCAGCAGTAACCGGGACAGGGGGAAGTCAGGTTCACCCCTCCACTTT. Translation: CASSNRDRGKSGSPLHF.

The table lists this clone with a few counts. This chain joins TRBV7-9 and TRBJ2-7; D unclear. Looked up from germline, CDR1 is SEHNR and CDR2 is FQNEAQ (reference sequence). This CDR3 is built from 15 residues. The V end was cut by 3 bases, the J end by 1 base, with 13 bases between. CDR3 nucleotides: TGTGCCAGCAGCTTGGTCGTGTGGGGATCCTACGAGCAGTACTTC. It encodes CASSLVVWGSYEQYF.

The J gene is TRBJ1-1, the V gene TRBV2; 7 positions match TRBD1. Per the germline V gene, CDR1 is SNHLY and CDR2 is FYNNEI. The length of the CDR3 is 13 residues. V lost 4 bases and J lost 4; bases outside the gene matches: 3. The CDR3 loop reads CASSAGQSTEAFF. As DNA, the CDR3 is TGTGCCAGCAGTGCGGGACAGTCCACTGAAGCTTTCTTT.

This chain links TRBV7-6 with TRBJ2-7; tentatively, D is TRBD1 (6 bases). Germline V gives CDR1 SGHVS, CDR2 FNYEAQ. The CDR3 runs 17 residues. The V end was cut by 0 bases, the J end by 0 bases, with 15 bases between. CDR3: CASSLASGHRSSYEQYF. The CDR3 DNA sequence: TGTGCCAGCAGCTTAGCTTCGGGACACAGGAGCTCCTACGAGCAGTACTTC.

The genes are TRBV6-5 and TRBJ1-6; perhaps TRBD1 as D (6 bases). Trimming took 2 bases from V and 6 from J, leaving 14 bases between them. In germline, CDR1 is MNHEY, CDR2 SVGAGI. The CDR3 length is 16 residues. The CDR3 is CASSYGTKTPNSPLHF. CDR3 DNA: TGTGCCAGCAGTTACGGGACAAAAACGCCTAATTCACCCCTCCACTTT.